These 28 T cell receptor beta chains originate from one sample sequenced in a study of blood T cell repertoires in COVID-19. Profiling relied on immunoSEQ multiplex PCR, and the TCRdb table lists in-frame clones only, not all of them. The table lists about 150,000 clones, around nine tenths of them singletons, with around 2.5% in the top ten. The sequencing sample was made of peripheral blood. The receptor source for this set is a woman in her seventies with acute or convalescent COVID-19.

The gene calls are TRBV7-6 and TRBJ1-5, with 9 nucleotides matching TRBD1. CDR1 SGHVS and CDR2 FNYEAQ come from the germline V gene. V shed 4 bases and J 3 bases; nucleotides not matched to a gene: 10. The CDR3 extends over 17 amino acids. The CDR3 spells CASSYGPGQGPNQPQHF. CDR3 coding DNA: TGTGCCAGCAGCTACGGACCGGGACAGGGCCCCAATCAGCCCCAGCATTTT.

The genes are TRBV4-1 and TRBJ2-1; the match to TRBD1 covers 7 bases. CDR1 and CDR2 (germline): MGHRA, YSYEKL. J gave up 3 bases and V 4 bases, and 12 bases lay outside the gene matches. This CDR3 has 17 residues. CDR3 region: CASSPGIGGHFYNEQFF. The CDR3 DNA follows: TGCGCCAGCAGCCCGGGAATAGGGGGCCACTTCTACAATGAGCAGTTCTTC.

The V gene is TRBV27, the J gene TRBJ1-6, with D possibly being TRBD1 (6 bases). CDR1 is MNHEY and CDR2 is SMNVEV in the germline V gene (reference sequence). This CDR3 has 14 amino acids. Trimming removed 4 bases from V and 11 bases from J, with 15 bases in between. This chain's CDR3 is CASSYTGLIAPLHF. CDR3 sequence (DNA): TGTGCCAGCAGTTATACAGGGTTGATTGCACCCCTCCACTTT.

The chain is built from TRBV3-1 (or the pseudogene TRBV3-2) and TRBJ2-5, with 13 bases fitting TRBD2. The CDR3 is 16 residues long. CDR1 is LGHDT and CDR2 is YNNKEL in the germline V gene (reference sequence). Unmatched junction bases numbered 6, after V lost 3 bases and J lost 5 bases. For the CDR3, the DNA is TGTGCCAGCAGCCACACTAGCGGGGGGGCCAGGGAGACCCAGTACTTC. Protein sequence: CASSHTSGGARETQYF.

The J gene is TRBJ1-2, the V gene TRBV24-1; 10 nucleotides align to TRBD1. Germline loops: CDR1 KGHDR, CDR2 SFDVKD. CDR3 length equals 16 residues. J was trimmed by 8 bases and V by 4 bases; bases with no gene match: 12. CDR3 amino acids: CATSDSAGTGEHGYTF. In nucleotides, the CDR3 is TGTGCCACCAGTGACTCCGCCGGGACAGGGGAACACGGCTACACCTTC.

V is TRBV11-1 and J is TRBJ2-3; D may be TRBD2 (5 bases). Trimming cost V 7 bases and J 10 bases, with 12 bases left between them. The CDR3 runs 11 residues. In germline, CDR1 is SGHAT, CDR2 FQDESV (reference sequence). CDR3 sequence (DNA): TGTGCCAGCACGGGAACCGGATCGCAGTATTTT. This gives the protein CASTGTGSQYF.

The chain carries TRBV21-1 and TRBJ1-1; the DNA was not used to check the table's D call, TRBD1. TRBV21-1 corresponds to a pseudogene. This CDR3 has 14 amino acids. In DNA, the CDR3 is TGTGCCAGCAGCAAAAGACAGATGAACACTGAAGCTTTCTTT. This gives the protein CASSKRQMNTEAFF.

CDR3 coding DNA: TGTGCCAGCAGCCCCGCCTCTAGCGGGGGCTCGTACCAAGAGACCCAGTACTTC. It encodes CASSPASSGGSYQETQYF. The J gene is TRBJ2-5, the V gene TRBV7-2; 10 positions match TRBD2. The germline gives CDR1 SGHTA, CDR2 FQGNSA. V lost 5 bases and J lost 0; bases outside the gene matches: 12. There are 18 residues in the CDR3.

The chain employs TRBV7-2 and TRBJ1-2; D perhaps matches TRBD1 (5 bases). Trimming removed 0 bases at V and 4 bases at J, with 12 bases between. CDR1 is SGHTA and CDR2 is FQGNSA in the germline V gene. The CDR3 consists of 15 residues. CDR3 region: CASSLATGGAYGYTF. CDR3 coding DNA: TGTGCCAGCAGCTTAGCGACCGGGGGAGCCTATGGCTACACCTTC.

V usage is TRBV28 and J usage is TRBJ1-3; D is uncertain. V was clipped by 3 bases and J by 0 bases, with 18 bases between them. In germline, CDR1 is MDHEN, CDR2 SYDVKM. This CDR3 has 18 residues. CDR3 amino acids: CASSFSDILFPSGNTIYF. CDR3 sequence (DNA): TGTGCCAGCAGTTTTTCTGACATCTTATTCCCCTCTGGAAACACCATATATTTT.

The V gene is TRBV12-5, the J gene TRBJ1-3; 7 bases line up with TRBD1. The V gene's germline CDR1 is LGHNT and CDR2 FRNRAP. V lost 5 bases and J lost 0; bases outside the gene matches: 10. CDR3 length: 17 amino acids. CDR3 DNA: TGTGCTAGTGGTCCAGGGGGTCAGGAACTCTCTGGAAACACCATATATTTT. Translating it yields CASGPGGQELSGNTIYF.

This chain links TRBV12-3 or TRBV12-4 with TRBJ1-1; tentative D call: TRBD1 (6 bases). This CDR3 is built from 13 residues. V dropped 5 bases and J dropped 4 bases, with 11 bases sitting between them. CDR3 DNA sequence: TGTGCCAGCAGTCCACAGGGTCCCACTGAAGCTTTCTTT. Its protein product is CASSPQGPTEAFF.

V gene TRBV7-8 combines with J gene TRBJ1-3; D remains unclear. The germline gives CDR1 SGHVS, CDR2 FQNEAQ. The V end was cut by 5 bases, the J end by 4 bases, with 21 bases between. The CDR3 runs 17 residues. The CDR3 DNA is TGTGCCAGCAGCCCCCCACGGGGTTCTCGTCCGGGAAACACCATATATTTT. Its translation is CASSPPRGSRPGNTIYF.

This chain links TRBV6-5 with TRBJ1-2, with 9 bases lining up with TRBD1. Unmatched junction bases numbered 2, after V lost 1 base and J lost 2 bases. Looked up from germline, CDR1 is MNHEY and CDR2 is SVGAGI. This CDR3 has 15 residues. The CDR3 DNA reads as TGTGCCAGCAGTTACTTCGGGACAGGGAACTATGGCTACACCTTC. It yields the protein CASSYFGTGNYGYTF.

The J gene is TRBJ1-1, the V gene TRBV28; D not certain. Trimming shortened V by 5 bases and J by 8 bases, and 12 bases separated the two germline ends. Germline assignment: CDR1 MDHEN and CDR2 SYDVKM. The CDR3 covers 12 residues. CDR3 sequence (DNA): TGTGCCAGCAGTCGTCGCGGGTTCGAAGCTTTCTTT. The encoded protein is CASSRRGFEAFF.

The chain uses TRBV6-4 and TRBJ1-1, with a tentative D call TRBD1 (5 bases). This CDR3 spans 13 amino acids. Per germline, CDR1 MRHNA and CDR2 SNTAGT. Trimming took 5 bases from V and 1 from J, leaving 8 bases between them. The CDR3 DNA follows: TGTGCCAGCAGTATGGGGCGGAACACTGAAGCTTTCTTT. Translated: CASSMGRNTEAFF.

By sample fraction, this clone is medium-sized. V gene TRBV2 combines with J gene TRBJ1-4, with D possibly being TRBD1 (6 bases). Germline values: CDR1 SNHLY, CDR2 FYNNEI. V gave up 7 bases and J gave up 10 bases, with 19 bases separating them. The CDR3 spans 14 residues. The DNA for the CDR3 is TGTGCCAGCACCCGGACAGCCCTTAGAGCAAAACTGTTTTTT. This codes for CASTRTALRAKLFF.

The CDR3 loop is CASTNRGDQPQHF. CDR3 nucleotide sequence: TGTGCCAGCACAAATCGGGGGGATCAGCCCCAGCATTTT. J is TRBJ1-5 and V is TRBV19; TRBD1 might be the D (5 bases). The germline V gene encodes CDR1 LNHDA and CDR2 SQIVND (reference sequence). The CDR3 runs 13 residues. V lost 9 bases to trimming and J lost 5 bases, with 14 bases between them.

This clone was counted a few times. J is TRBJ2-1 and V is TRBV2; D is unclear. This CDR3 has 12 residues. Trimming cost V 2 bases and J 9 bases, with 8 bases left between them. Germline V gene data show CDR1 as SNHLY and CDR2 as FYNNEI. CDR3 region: CASSEQRGEQFF. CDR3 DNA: TGTGCCAGCAGTGAACAGCGTGGTGAGCAGTTCTTC.

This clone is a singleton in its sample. The CDR3 loop is CASSSERVSLAEVTQYF. CDR3 in DNA: TGTGCCAGCAGCTCGGAACGAGTGAGTTTAGCAGAGGTGACCCAGTACTTC. The genes are TRBV11-2 and TRBJ2-5, with unresolved D. Germline values: CDR1 SGHAT, CDR2 FQNNGV. The CDR3 spans 17 residues. With 4 bases removed from V and 7 bases from J, the gap between germline ends came to 25 bases.

CDR3 sequence (DNA): TGTGCCAGCAGCTTAGAAGTGGGAGCGGGGGGGCGAAATGAGCAGTTCTTC. Translated, it gives CASSLEVGAGGRNEQFF. This sequence joins TRBV11-3 and TRBJ2-1; 10 positions agree with TRBD2. Germline CDR1 and CDR2: SGHNT and YENEEA. The trim removed 0 bases at V and 7 bases at J, leaving 9 bases unmatched. This CDR3 is built from 17 residues.

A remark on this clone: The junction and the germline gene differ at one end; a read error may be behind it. Here the CDR3 DNA reads TGTGCCAGCAGTTTGGGCCTTAATGGAAAACTGTTTTTT. This translates into CASSLGLNGKLFF. The chain joins TRBV12-3 or TRBV12-4 to TRBJ1-4; D ambiguous. The CDR3 has 13 amino acids.

CDR3 nucleotide sequence: TGTGCCAGCTCCAAAATGGGGGGGGCCTACAATGAGCAGTTCTTC. Its translation is CASSKMGGAYNEQFF. V is TRBV6-4 and J is TRBJ2-1, with 7 bases lining up with TRBD2. V dropped 8 bases and J dropped 2; count of bases not matched to a gene: 9. CDR1 is MRHNA and CDR2 is SNTAGT in the germline V gene. This CDR3 contains 15 residues.

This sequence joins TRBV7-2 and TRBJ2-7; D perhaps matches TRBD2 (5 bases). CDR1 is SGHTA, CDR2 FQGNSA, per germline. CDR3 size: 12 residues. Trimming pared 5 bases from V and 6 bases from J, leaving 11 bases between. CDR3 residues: CASSRGFAEQYF. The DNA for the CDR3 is TGTGCCAGCAGCCGCGGGTTCGCCGAGCAGTACTTC.

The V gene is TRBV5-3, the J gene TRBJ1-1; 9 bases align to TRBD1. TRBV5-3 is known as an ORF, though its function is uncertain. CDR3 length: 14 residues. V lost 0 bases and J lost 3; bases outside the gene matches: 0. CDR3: CARSLGQGDTEAFF. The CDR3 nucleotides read TGTGCCAGAAGCTTGGGACAGGGGGACACTGAAGCTTTCTTT.

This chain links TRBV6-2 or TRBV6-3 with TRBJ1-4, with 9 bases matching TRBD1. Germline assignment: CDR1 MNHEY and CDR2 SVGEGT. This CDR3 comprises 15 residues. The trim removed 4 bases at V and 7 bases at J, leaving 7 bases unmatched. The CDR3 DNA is TGTGCCAGCAGTTCGCCCGGGACAGGGATTGAAAAACTGTTTTTT. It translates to CASSSPGTGIEKLFF.

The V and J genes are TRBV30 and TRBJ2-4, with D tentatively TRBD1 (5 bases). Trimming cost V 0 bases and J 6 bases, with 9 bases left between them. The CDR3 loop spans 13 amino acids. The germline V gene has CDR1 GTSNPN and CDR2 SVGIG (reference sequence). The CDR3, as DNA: TGTGCCTGGAGTGTATCCCAGGGAAACATTCAGTACTTC. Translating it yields CAWSVSQGNIQYF.

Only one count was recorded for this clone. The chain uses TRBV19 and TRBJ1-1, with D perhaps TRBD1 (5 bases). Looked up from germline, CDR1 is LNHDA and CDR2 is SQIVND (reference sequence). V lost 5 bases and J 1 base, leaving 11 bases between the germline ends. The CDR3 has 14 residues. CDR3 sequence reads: CASSWPQGNTEAFF. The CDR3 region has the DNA TGTGCCAGTAGTTGGCCCCAGGGGAACACTGAAGCTTTCTTT.